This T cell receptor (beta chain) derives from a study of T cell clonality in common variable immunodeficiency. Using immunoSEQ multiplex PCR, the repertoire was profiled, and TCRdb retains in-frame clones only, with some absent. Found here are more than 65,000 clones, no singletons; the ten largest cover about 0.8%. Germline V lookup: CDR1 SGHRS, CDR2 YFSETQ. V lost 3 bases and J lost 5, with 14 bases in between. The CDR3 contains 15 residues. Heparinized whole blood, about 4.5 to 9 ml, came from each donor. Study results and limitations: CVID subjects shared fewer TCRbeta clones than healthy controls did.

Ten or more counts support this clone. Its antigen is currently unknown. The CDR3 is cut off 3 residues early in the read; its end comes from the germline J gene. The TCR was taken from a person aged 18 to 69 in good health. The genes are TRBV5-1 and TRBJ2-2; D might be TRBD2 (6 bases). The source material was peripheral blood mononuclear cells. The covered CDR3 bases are TGCGCCAGCAGCTCAAGAGGAGGGCAAACCGGGGAG. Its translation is CASSSRGGQTGE. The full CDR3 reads CASSSRGGQTGELFF.